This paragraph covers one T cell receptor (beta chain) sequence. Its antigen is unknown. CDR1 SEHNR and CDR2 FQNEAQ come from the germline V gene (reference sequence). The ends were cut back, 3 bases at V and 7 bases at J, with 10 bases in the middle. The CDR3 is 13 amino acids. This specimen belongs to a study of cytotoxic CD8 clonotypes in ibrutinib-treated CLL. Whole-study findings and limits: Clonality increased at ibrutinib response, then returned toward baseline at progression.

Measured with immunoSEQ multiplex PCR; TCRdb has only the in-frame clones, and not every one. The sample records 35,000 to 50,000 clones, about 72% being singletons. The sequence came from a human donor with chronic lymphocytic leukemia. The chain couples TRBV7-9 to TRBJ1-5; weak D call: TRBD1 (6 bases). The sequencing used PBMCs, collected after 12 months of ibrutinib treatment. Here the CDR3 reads CASSFGGQQPQHF. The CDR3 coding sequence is TGTGCCAGCAGCTTTGGGGGGCAACAGCCCCAGCATTTT.